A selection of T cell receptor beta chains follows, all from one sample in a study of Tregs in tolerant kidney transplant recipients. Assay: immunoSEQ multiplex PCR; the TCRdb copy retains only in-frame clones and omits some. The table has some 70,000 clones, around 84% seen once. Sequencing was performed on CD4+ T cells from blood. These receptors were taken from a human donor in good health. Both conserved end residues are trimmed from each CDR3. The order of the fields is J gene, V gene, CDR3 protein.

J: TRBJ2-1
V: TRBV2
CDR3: ASRPSPNEQF

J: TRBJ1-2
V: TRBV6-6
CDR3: ASSYHRDNYGYT

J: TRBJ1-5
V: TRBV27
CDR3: ASSLGWGSQPQH

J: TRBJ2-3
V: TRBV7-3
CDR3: ASSLISGTDTQY

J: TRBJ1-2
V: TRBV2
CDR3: ASSLGGGGNFGYT

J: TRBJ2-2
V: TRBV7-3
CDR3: ASSSLGPMNTGELF

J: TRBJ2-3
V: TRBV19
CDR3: ASRRGGGPTDTQY

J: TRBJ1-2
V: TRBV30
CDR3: AWSAGVNYGYT

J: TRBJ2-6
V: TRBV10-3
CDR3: AIRPDRAGANVLT

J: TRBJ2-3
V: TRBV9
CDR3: ASSTLAGLADTQY

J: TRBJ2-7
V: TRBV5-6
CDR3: ASSLEGGGYGSEQY

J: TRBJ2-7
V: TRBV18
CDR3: ASSPSISYEQY

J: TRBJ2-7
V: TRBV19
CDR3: ASSIGRQGNHEQY

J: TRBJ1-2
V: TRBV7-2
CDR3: ASSLGVTYA

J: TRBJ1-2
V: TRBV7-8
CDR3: ASSLAGGVAGYT

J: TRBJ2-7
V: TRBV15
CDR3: ATSRDWGDEQY

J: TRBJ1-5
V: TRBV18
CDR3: ASSPGQGQPQH

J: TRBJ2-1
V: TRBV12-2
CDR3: ASRLLRGRSSYNEQF

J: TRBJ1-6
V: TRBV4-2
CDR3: ASSQEQGRGSPLH

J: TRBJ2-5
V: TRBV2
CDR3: ATEGLAVQETQY

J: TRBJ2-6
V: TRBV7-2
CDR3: ASSLGTGSGANVLT

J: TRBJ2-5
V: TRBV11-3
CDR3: ASSVAGEETQY

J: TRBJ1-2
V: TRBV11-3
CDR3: ASSFAAGRGYT

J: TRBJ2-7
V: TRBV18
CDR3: ASSPPTPAYEQY

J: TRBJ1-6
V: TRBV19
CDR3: ATLGTGNNSPLH

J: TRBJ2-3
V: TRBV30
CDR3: AWSVVGDTQY

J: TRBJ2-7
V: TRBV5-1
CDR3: ASSLQTGGGYEQY

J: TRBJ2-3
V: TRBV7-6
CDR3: ASSLVTGAQDTQY

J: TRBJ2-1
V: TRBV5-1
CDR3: ASSLGDRAYNEQF

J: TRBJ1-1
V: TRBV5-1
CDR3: ASSLDSWSTEAF

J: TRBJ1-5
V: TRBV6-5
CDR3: ASSYGSNQPQH

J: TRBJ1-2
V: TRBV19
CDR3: ASSISGRTGRGGYT

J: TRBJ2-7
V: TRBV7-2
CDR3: ASSLEGLALGEQY

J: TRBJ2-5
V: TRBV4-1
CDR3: ASSQDVWLAGTGRETQY

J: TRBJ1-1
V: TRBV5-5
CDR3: ASSLAALNEAF

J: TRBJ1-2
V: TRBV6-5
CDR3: ASSLRQGWGYT

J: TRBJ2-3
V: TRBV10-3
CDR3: ATNPSGAITDTQY

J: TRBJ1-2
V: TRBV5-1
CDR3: ASSLMRQGAGGYT

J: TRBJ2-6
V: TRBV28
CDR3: ASSLWSGVANSGANVLT

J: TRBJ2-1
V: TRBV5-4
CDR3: ASSLEGLRQYNEQF

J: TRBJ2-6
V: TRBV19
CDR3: ASSIRVAGANVLT

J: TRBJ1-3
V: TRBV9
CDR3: ASSPQGPGNTIY

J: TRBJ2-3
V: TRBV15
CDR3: ATSRDQGGQGLDTQY

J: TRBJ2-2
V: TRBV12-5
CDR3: ASGQLTGGRTGELF

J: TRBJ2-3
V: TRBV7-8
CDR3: ASSSSPTRTPLSTDTQY

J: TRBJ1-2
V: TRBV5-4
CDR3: ASTRQGYYGYT

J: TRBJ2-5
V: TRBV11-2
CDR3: ASSLRGGETQY

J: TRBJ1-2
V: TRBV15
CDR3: ATSSSGYGYT

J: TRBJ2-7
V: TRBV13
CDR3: ASSSNYHYEQY

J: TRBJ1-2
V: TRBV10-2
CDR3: ASHPGVQRANYGYT

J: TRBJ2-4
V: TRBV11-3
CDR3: ASSPHLNIQY

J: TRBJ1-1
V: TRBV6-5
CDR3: ASRETGTAF

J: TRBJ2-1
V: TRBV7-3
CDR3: ASSPRGSFSYNEQF

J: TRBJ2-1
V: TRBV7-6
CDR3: ASSPIRNEQF

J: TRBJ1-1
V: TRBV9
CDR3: ASSPRQGAVGEAF

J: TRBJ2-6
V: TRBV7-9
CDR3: ASSRRRDRGAGANVLT

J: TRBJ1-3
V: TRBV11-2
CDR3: ASSLGVFSGNTIY

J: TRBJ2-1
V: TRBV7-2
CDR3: ASSGPGLAGLSSYNEQF

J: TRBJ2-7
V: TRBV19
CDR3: ASSGQAFEQY

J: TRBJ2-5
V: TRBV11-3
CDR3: ASSLDPGRQGEQY